Listed here are 10 T cell receptor beta chains from one sample, sequenced in a study of blood T cell repertoires in COVID-19. Sequencing was performed with immunoSEQ multiplex PCR; in TCRdb, only in-frame clones are kept and a portion is missing. The sample yields 95,000 to 110,000 clones, 84% seen once. The sequencing sample was made of peripheral blood. These receptors were obtained from a human donor in a cohort sampled during active COVID-19.

The chain joins TRBV9 to TRBJ2-2; 7 positions agree with TRBD1. Germline CDR1 SGDLS, CDR2 YYNGEE. Unmatched junction bases numbered 8, after V lost 5 bases and J lost 4 bases. The CDR3 covers 15 residues. The CDR3 DNA reads as TGTGCCAGCAGTGACAGGGTCGTAGGCACCGGGGAGCTGTTTTTT. As protein: CASSDRVVGTGELFF.

In this sample, this clone turned up once. The rearrangement joins TRBV28 to TRBJ2-7; tentative D call: TRBD2 (5 bases). The CDR3 totals 15 residues. From germline, CDR1 is MDHEN and CDR2 SYDVKM. The V end lost 6 bases, the J end lost 2 bases, and 17 bases lay between the germline ends. The CDR3 DNA sequence: TGTGCCAGCAGAGACCAACTGACTACGACCTACGAGCAGTACTTC. Amino acids: CASRDQLTTTYEQYF.

CDR3 residues: CASSPGQGYGYTF. CDR3 bases: TGCGCCAGCAGCCCCGGACAGGGGTATGGCTACACCTTC. The chain employs TRBV5-1 and TRBJ1-2; TRBD1 matches at 9 bases. Looked up from germline, CDR1 is SGHRS and CDR2 is YFSETQ. The CDR3 sequence is 13 residues long. J lost 5 bases, V lost 4 bases, and 3 bases had no gene match.

This clone was found once. CDR3 loop: CASSSQSGISTDTQYF. CDR3 coding DNA: TGTGCCAGCAGCTCCCAGAGCGGGATTAGCACAGATACGCAGTATTTT. The chain employs TRBV7-2 and TRBJ2-3; TRBD2 matches at 7 bases. V trimming: 4 bases; J trimming: 0 bases; junction bases outside the gene matches: 7. The CDR3 is 16 residues long. Germline CDR1 reads SGHTA; CDR2 reads FQGNSA.

The chain couples TRBV4-3 to TRBJ2-4, with 10 bases matching TRBD2. CDR1 and CDR2 from the germline V gene are LGHNA and YSLEER. The ends lost 0 bases at V and 7 bases at J; junction bases unmatched: 9. This CDR3 is built from 17 residues. The CDR3 spells CASSQDLAGVFSNIQYF. The CDR3 nucleotides read TGCGCCAGCAGCCAAGATCTAGCGGGAGTGTTTTCGAACATTCAGTACTTC.

The chain carries TRBV19 and TRBJ1-1; no clear D. Between the trimmed V and J ends, which lost 7 bases and 4 bases, there was a span of 10 bases. CDR3 size: 12 residues. The germline V gene has CDR1 LNHDA and CDR2 SQIVND (reference sequence). The CDR3 region is CASNRDFTEAFF. The CDR3 DNA reads as TGTGCCAGTAATCGGGATTTCACTGAAGCTTTCTTT.

The J gene is TRBJ2-3, the V gene TRBV6-5; D not certain. The CDR3 is 11 amino acids. V was cut by 7 bases and J by 0 bases, with 2 bases left in between. Germline-derived CDR1 and CDR2 are MNHEY and SVGAGI. The CDR3 coding sequence is TGTGCCAGCACTAGCACAGATACGCAGTATTTT. Translated, it gives CASTSTDTQYF.

V gene TRBV30 combines with J gene TRBJ1-4, with TRBD1 as a possible D gene (5 bases). Per germline, CDR1 GTSNPN and CDR2 SVGIG (reference sequence). The V gene lost 7 bases and the J gene lost 8 bases, with 20 bases spanning the gap. This CDR3 spans 14 amino acids. CDR3 loop: CAFKGPPRAEKLFF. The CDR3 DNA is TGTGCCTTCAAGGGGCCCCCCCGTGCGGAAAAACTGTTTTTT.

The chain couples TRBV19 to TRBJ2-1, with TRBD2 identical over 7 bases. The CDR3 has 15 amino acids. Trimming at V came to 9 bases and at J to 8 bases, leaving 16 bases not matched to a gene. Per germline, CDR1 LNHDA and CDR2 SQIVND (reference sequence). CDR3 loop: CASTDQGGSIYEQFF. In nucleotides, the CDR3 is TGTGCCAGCACCGACCAGGGCGGGAGTATCTATGAGCAGTTCTTC.

The V and J genes are TRBV3-1 (or the pseudogene TRBV3-2) and TRBJ2-1; TRBD2 aligns across 8 bases. Germline V gene lookup returns CDR1 LGHDT and CDR2 YNNKEL (reference sequence). V was pared by 4 bases and J by 6 bases, with 8 bases of the junction left unmatched. The length of the CDR3 is 15 residues. CDR3 protein: CASSPSTGRANEQFF. As DNA, the CDR3 is TGTGCCAGCAGCCCCTCTACCGGGAGGGCCAATGAGCAGTTCTTC.